This T cell receptor (beta chain) is from a study of cytomegalovirus exposure and HLA in healthy donors. The PCR had 60 Vbeta and 13 Jbeta primers. Libraries were prepared by immunoSEQ multiplex PCR; TCRdb keeps only in-frame clonotypes and omits some of them. The table shows 130,000 or so clones, with more than 65% occurring only once. Study-wide results and limits: Reported results showed that the classifier diagnosed cytomegalovirus status with high specificity and sensitivity. TCR association rates varied by HLA locus in a later analysis, with DRB1 highest and HLA-C lowest.

In regard to this clone: Its antigen is not known.

This sequence was found in a woman between 18 and 29 years old in good health and CMV-seronegative. The material sequenced was PBMCs.

CDR3 sequence (DNA): TGTGCCAGCAGCGCAGGACAGGGCCGATTGAACACTGAAGCTTTCTTT. Its protein product is CASSAGQGRLNTEAFF. The chain uses TRBV7-9 and TRBJ1-1; 8 bases are shared with TRBD1. The CDR3 extends over 16 amino acids. The trim removed 5 bases at V and 0 bases at J, leaving 8 bases unmatched. Looked up from germline, CDR1 is SEHNR and CDR2 is FQNEAQ (reference sequence). Variable domain in full (rest from reference TRBV7-9 and TRBJ1-1): DTGVSQNPRHKITKRGQNVTFRCDPISEHNRLYWYRQTLGQGPEFLTYFQNEAQLEKSRLLSDRFSAERPKGSFSTLEIQRTEQGDSAMYLCASSAGQGRLNTEAFFGQGTRLTVV.